A single sample gave rise to the 3 T cell receptor beta chains below, sequenced in a study of T cell changes during pregnancy in multiple sclerosis. Data came from immunoSEQ multiplex PCR; TCRdb stores just in-frame clones and leaves some out. The repertoire includes some 77,000 clones, more than 90% of them detected once, and around 0.2% sits in the top ten. This sample comprised CD4+ T cells from peripheral blood mononuclear cells, obtained before pregnancy. These TCRs come from a female donor with multiple sclerosis, enrolled in a pregnancy study.

V gene TRBV2 combines with J gene TRBJ2-3, with 16 bases lining up with TRBD2. V trimming: 6 bases; J trimming: 5 bases; junction bases outside the gene matches: 8. CDR1 and CDR2 from the germline V gene are SNHLY and FYNNEI. There are 17 residues in the CDR3. The CDR3 protein is CASSPGGLAGGRDTQYF. Written as DNA, the CDR3 is TGTGCCAGCAGCCCGGGGGGACTAGCGGGGGGGAGAGATACGCAGTATTTT.

This chain uses TRBV7-8 with TRBJ1-5, with D uncertain. This CDR3 spans 12 amino acids. Germline values: CDR1 SGHVS, CDR2 FQNEAQ. V was trimmed by 8 bases and J by 0 bases, leaving 5 bases between them. In DNA form, the CDR3 reads TGTGCCAGCTCCTATAGCAATCAGCCCCAGCATTTT. Its protein is CASSYSNQPQHF. Using reference TRBV7-8 and TRBJ1-5 for the parts outside the CDR3, the full variable domain is GAGVSQSPRYKVAKRGQDVALRCDPISGHVSLFWYQQALGQGPEFLTYFQNEAQLDKSGLPSDRFFAERPEGSVSTLKIQRTQQEDSAVYLCASSYSNQPQHFGDGTRLSIL.

The CDR3 loop reads CASSLAPIAGLNNEQFF. The CDR3 nucleotides read TGCGCCAGCAGCTTGGCCCCGATAGCGGGGCTAAACAATGAGCAGTTCTTC. The chain uses TRBV5-1 and TRBJ2-1; 8 positions match TRBD2. The CDR3 length is 17 residues. The J segment lost 5 bases and the V segment lost 0 bases, leaving 10 bases of the junction unmatched. CDR1 SGHRS and CDR2 YFSETQ come from the germline V gene.